This TCR beta chain was profiled in a study of CD8 T cells in Susac syndrome. The CDR3 has 15 residues. With V trimmed by 5 bases and J by 3 bases, 6 bases remained unmatched. Germline values: CDR1 LNHDA, CDR2 SQIVND (reference sequence). The RNA, about 0.45 to 1 ug, was put through reverse transcription using random hexamers. Amplification of TCR beta CDR3 was carried out by immunoSEQ multiplex PCR, which covered 54 Vbeta and 13 Jbeta segments. TCRdb itself ran the immunoSEQ multiplex PCR reads through MiXCR, one entry per CDR3 protein. The sample lists some 150,000 distinct CDR3 sequences, roughly 94% occurring once. The CD8+ and CD4+ T cells were negatively isolated, with the TEMRA cells enriched by FACS.

Material for sequencing was CD4+ T cells from PBMCs. The chain has TRBV19 and TRBJ2-7; 11 bases fit TRBD2. The receptor was derived from a human donor in good health. The CDR3 sequence is CASSLPGTSGYEQYF. The DNA for the CDR3 is TGTGCCAGTAGTCTCCCCGGGACTAGCGGCTACGAGCAGTACTTC. Full variable domain (outside the CDR3, taken from reference TRBV19 and TRBJ2-7): DGGITQSPKYLFRKEGQNVTLSCEQNLNHDAMYWYRQDPGQGLRLIYYSQIVNDFQKGDIAEGYSVSREKKESFPLTVTSAQKNPTAFYLCASSLPGTSGYEQYFGPGTRLTVT.